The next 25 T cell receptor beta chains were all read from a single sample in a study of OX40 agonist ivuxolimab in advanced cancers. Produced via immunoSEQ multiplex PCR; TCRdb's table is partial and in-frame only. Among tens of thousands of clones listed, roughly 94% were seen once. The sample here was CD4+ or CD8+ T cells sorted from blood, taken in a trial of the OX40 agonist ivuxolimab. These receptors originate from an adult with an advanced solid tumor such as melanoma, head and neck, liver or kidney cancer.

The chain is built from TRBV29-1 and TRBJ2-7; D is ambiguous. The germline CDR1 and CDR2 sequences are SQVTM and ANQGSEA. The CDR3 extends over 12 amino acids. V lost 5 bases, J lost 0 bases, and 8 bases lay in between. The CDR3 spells CSVRHSSYEQYF. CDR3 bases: TGCAGCGTTCGACATAGCTCCTACGAGCAGTACTTC.

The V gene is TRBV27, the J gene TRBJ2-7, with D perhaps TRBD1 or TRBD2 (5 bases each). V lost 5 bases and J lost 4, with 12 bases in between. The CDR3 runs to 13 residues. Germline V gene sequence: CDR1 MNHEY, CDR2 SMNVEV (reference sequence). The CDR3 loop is CASSGGRAYEQYF. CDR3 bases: TGTGCCAGCAGTGGGGGACGGGCATACGAGCAGTACTTC.

The CDR3 protein is CASSQEGQGGYEQYF. The CDR3 nucleotides are TGCGCCAGCAGCCAAGAGGGACAGGGTGGGTACGAGCAGTACTTC. The chain uses TRBV4-3 and TRBJ2-7, with TRBD1 matching over 9 bases. Trimming removed 0 bases from V and 4 bases from J; junction bases left unmatched: 4. Per germline, CDR1 LGHNA and CDR2 YSLEER. The CDR3 has 15 residues.

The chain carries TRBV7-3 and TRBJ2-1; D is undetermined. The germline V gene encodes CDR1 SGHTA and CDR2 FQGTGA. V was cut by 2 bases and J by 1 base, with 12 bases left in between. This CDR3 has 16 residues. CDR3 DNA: TGTGCCAGCAGCTTAGCGCCCCCTTTATCCTACAATGAGCAGTTCTTC. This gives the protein CASSLAPPLSYNEQFF.

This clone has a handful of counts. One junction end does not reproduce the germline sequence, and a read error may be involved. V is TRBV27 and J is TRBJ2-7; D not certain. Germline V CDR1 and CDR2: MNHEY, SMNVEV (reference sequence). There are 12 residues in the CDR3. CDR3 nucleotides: TGTGCCAGCAGTTTACCCTCCTTCGAGCAGTACTTC. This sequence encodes CASSLPSFEQYF.

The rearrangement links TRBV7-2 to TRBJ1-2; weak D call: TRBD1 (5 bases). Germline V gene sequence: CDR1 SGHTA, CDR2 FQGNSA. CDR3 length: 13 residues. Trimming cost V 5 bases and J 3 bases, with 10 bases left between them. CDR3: CASSATGDYGYTF. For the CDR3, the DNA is TGTGCCAGCAGCGCTACAGGAGACTATGGCTACACCTTC. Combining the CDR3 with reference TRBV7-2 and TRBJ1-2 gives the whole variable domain GAGVSQSPSNKVTEKGKDVELRCDPISGHTALYWYRQSLGQGLEFLIYFQGNSAPDKSGLPSDRFSAERTGGSVSTLTIQRTQQEDSAVYLCASSATGDYGYTFGSGTRLTVV.

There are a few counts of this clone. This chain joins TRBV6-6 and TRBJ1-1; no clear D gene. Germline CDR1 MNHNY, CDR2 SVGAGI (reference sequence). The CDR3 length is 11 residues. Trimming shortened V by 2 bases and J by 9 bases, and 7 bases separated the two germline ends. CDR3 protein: CASSYVSQAFF. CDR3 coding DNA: TGTGCCAGCAGTTACGTGAGTCAAGCTTTCTTT.

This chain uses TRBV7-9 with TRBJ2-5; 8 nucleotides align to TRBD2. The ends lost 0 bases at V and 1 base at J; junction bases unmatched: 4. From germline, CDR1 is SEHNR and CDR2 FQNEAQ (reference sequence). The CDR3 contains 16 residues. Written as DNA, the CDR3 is TGTGCCAGCAGCTTAGCCCGGGGGGGAATCCAAGAGACCCAGTACTTC. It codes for CASSLARGGIQETQYF.

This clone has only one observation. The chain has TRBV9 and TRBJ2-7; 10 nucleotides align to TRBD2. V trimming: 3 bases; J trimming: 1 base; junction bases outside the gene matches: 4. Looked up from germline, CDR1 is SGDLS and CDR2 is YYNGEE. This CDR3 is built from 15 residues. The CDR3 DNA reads TGTGCCAGCAGCGCCGCTAGCGGGAGTTCCTACGAGCAGTACTTC. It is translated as CASSAASGSSYEQYF.

The CDR3 region is CASSPLDTTDTQYF. CDR3 DNA sequence: TGTGCCAGCAGTCCCCTGGACACCACAGATACGCAGTATTTT. The chain recombines TRBV28 with TRBJ2-3, with D possibly matching TRBD1 (5 bases). The CDR3 covers 14 residues. Germline V lookup: CDR1 MDHEN, CDR2 SYDVKM. Trimming removed 5 bases at V and 2 bases at J, with 11 bases between.

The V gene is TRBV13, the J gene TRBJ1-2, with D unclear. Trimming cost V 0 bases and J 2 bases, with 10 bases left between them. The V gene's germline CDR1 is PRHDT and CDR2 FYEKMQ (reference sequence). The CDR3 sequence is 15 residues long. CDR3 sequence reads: CASSLGLFQNYGYTF. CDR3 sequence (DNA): TGTGCCAGCAGCTTAGGCCTTTTCCAGAACTATGGCTACACCTTC.

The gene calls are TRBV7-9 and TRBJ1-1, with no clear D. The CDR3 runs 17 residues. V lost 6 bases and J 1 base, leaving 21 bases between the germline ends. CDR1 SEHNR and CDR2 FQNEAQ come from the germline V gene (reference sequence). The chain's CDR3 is CASRPIIITATNTEAFF. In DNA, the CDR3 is TGTGCCAGCAGGCCCATAATCATAACAGCGACGAACACTGAAGCTTTCTTT.

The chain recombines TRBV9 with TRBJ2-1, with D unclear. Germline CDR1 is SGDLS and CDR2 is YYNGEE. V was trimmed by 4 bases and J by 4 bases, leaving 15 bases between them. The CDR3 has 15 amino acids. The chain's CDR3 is CASSPPGLGYNEQFF. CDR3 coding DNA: TGTGCCAGCAGCCCTCCCGGGTTGGGGTACAATGAGCAGTTCTTC.

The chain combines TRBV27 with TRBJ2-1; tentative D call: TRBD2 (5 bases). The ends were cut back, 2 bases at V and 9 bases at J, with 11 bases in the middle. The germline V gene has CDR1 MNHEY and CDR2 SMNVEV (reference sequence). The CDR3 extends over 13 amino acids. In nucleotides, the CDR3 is TGTGCCAGCAGTTTAGGAGGCCTCGGTGAGCAGTTCTTC. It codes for CASSLGGLGEQFF.

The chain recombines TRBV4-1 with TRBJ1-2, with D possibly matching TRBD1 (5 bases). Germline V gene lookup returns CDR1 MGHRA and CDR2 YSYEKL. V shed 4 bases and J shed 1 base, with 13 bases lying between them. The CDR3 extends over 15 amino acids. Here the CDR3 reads CASSPPGVINYGYTF. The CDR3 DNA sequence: TGCGCCAGCAGCCCCCCGGGGGTAATTAACTATGGCTACACCTTC.

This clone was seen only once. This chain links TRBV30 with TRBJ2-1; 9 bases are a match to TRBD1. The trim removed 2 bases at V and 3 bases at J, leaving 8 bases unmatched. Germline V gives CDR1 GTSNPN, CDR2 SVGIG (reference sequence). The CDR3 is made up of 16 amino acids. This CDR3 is CAWSSGRTGVYNEQFF. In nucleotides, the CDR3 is TGTGCCTGGAGTAGCGGAAGGACAGGGGTCTACAATGAGCAGTTCTTC. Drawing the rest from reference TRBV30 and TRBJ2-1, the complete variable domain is SQTIHQWPATLVQPVGSPLSLECTVEGTSNPNLYWYRQAAGRGLQLLFYSVGIGQISSEVPQNLSASRPQDRQFILSSKKLLLSDSGFYLCAWSSGRTGVYNEQFFGPGTRLTVL.

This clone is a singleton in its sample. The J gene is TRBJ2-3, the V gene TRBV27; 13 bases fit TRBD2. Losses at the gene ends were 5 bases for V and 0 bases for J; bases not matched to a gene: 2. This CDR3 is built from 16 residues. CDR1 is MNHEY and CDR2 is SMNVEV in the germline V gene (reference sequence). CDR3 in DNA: TGTGCCAGCAGTGTACTAGCGGGAGGGAGCACAGATACGCAGTATTTT. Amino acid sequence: CASSVLAGGSTDTQYF.

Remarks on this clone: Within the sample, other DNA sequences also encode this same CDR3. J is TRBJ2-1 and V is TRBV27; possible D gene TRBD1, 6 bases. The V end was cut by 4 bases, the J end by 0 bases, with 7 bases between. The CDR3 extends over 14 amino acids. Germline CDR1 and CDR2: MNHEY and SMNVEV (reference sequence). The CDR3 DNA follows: TGTGCCAGCAGTTCGACAGGCTCCTACAATGAGCAGTTCTTC. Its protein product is CASSSTGSYNEQFF.

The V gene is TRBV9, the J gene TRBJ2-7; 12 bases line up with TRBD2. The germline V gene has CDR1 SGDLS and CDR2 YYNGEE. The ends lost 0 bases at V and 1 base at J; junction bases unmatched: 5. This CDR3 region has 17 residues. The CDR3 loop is CASSVGGGTSGSYEQYF. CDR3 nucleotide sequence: TGTGCCAGCAGCGTAGGAGGAGGGACTAGCGGGTCCTACGAGCAGTACTTC.

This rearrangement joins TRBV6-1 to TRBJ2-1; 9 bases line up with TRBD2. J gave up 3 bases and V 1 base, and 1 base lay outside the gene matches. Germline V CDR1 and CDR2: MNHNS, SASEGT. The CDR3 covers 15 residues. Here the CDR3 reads CASSEVSGSYNEQFF. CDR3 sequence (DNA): TGTGCCAGCAGTGAAGTTAGCGGGAGCTACAATGAGCAGTTCTTC.

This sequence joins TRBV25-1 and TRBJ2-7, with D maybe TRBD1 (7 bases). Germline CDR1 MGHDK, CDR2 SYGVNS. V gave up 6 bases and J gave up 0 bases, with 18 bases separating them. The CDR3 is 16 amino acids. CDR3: CASRGGTGVISYEQYF. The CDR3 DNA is TGTGCCAGCAGGGGAGGAACAGGGGTTATCTCCTACGAGCAGTACTTC.

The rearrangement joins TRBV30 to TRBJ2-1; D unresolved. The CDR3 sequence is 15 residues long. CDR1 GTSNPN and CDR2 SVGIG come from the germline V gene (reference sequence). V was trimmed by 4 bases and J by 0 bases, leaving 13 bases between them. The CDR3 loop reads CAWTGPQLSYNEQFF. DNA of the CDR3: TGTGCCTGGACTGGCCCCCAACTCTCCTACAATGAGCAGTTCTTC. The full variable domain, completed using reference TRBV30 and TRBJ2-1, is SQTIHQWPATLVQPVGSPLSLECTVEGTSNPNLYWYRQAAGRGLQLLFYSVGIGQISSEVPQNLSASRPQDRQFILSSKKLLLSDSGFYLCAWTGPQLSYNEQFFGPGTRLTVL.

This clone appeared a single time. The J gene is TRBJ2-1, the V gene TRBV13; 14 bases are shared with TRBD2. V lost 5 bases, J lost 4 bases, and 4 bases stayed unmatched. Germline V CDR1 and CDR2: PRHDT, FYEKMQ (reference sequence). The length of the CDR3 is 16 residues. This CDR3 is CASSPTSGRGYNEQFF. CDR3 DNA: TGTGCCAGCAGCCCGACTAGCGGGAGGGGATACAATGAGCAGTTCTTC. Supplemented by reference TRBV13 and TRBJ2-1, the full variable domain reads AAGVIQSPRHLIKEKRETATLKCYPIPRHDTVYWYQQGPGQDPQFLISFYEKMQSDKGSIPDRFSAQQFSDYHSELNMSSLELGDSALYFCASSPTSGRGYNEQFFGPGTRLTVL.

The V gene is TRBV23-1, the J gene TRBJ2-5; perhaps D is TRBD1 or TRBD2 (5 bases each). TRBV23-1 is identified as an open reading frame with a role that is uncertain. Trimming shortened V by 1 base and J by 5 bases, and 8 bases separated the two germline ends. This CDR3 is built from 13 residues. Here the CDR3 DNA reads TGCGCCAGCAGTCAATGGGGGACCGAGACCCAGTACTTC. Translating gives CASSQWGTETQYF.

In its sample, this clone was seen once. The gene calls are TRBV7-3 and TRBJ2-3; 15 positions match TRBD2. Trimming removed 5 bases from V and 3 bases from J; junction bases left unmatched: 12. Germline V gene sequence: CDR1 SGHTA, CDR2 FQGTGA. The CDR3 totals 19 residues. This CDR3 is CASSLLGTSGRLTTDTQYF. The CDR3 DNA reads TGTGCCAGCAGCCTACTCGGGACTAGCGGGAGGCTAACGACAGATACGCAGTATTTT.